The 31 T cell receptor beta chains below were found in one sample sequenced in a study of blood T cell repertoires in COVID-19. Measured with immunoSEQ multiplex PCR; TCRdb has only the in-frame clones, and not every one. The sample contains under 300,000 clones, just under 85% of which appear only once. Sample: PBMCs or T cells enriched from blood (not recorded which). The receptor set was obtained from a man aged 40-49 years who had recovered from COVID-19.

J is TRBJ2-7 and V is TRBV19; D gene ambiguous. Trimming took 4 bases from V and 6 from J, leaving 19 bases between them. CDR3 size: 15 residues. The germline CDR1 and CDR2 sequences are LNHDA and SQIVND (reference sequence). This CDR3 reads CASSKKSSLGREQYF. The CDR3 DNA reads TGTGCCAGTAGTAAGAAGTCTTCCCTAGGCCGCGAGCAGTACTTC.

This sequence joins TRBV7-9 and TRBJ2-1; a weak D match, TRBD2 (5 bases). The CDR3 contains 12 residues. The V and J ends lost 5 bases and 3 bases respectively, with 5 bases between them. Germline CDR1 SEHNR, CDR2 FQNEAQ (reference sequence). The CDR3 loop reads CASSEGYNEQFF. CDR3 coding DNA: TGTGCCAGCAGCGAGGGCTACAATGAGCAGTTCTTC.

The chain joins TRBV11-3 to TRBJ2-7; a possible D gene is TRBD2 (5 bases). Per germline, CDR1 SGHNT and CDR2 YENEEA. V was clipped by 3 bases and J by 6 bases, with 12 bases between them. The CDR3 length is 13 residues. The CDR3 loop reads CASSLSPGSEQYF. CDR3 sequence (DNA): TGTGCCAGCAGCTTGAGTCCGGGGAGCGAGCAGTACTTC.

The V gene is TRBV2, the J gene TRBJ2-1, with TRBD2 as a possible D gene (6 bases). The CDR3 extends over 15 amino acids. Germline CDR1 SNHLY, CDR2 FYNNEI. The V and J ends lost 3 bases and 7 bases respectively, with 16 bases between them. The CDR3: CASSELSSVGNEQFF. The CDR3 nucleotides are TGTGCCAGCAGTGAGCTTTCTAGCGTTGGGAATGAGCAGTTCTTC.

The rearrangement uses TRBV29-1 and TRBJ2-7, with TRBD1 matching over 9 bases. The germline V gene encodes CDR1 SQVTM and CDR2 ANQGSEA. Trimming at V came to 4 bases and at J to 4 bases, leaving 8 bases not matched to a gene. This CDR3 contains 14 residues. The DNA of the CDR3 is TGCAGCGTTGTTAGGACAGGGGATCTATACGAGCAGTACTTC. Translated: CSVVRTGDLYEQYF.

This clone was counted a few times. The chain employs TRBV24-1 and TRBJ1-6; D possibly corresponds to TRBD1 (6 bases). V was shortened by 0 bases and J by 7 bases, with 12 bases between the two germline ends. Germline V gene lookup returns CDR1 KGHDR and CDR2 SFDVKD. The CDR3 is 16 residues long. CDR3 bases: TGTGCCACCAGTGATTTGCTTAAGGGGGACAATTCACCCCTCCACTTT. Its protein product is CATSDLLKGDNSPLHF.

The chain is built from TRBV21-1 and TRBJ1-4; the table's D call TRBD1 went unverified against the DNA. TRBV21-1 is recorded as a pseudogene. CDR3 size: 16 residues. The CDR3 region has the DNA TGTGCCAGCAGCAATGGGGCAGGCCCAACTAATGAAAAACTGTTTTTT. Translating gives CASSNGAGPTNEKLFF.

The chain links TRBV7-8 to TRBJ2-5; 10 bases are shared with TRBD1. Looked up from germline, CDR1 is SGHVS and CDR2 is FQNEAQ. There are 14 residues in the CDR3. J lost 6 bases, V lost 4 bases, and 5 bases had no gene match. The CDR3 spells CASSYRDRGQTQYF. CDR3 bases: TGTGCCAGCAGCTACCGGGACAGGGGACAGACCCAGTACTTC.

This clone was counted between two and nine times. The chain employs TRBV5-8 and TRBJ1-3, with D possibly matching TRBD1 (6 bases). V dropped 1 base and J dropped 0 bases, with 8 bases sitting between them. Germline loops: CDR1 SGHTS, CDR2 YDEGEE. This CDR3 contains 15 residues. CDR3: CASSLRGGSGNTIYF. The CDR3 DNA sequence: TGTGCCAGCAGCTTGAGGGGGGGCTCTGGAAACACCATATATTTT.

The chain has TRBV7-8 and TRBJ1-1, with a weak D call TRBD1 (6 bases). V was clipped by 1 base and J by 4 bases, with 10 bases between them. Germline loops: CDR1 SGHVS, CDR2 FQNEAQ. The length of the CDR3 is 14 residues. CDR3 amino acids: CASSLVQGPTEAFF. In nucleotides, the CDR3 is TGTGCCAGCAGCTTAGTACAGGGACCCACTGAAGCTTTCTTT.

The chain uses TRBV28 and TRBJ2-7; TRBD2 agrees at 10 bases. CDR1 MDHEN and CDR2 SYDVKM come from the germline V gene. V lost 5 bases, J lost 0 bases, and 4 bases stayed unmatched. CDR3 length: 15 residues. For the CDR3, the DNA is TGTGCCAGCAGTGGAATAGCGGGGGGCTCCTACGAGCAGTACTTC. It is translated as CASSGIAGGSYEQYF.

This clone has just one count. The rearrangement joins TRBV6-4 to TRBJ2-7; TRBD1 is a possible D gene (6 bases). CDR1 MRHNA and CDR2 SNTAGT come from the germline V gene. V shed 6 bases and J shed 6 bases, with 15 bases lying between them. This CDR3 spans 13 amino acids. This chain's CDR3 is CASSRGLGFEQYF. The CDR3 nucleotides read TGTGCCAGCAGCAGGGGCTTAGGGTTCGAGCAGTACTTC.

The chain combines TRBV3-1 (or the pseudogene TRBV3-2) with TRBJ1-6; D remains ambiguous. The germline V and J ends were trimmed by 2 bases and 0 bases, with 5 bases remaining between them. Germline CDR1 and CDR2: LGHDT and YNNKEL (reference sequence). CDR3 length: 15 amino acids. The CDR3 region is CASSQSGSYNSPLHF. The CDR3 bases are TGTGCCAGCAGCCAAAGCGGCTCCTATAATTCACCCCTCCACTTT.

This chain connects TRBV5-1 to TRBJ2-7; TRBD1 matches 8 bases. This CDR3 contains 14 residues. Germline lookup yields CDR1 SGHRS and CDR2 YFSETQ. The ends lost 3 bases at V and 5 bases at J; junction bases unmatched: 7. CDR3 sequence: CASSSTSTGDEQYF. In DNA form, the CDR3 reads TGCGCCAGCAGCTCAACGTCGACAGGGGACGAGCAGTACTTC.

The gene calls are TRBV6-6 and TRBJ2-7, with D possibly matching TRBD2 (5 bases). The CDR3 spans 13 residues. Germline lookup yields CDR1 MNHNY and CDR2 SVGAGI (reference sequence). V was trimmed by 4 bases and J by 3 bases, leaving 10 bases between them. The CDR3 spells CASSFGINYEQYF. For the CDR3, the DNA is TGTGCCAGCAGTTTCGGGATTAACTACGAGCAGTACTTC.

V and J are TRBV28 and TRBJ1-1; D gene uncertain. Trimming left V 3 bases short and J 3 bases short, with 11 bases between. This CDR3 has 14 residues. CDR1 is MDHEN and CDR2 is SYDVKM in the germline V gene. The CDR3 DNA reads TGTGCCAGCAGTTTTTTTTTGGAGTACACTGAAGCTTTCTTT. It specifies CASSFFLEYTEAFF.

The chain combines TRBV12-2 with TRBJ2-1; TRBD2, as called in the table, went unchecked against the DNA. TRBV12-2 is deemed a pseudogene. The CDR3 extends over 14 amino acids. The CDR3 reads CASRCPGLKNEQFF. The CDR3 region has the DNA TGTGCAAGTCGCTGCCCGGGACTTAAAAATGAGCAGTTCTTC.

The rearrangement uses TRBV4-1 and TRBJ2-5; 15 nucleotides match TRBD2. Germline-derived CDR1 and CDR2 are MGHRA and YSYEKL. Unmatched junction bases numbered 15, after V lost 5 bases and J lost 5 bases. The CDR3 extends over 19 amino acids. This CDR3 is CASSSPGLAGGSNRETQYF. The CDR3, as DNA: TGCGCCAGCAGCTCGCCAGGACTAGCGGGGGGGTCAAATCGGGAGACCCAGTACTTC.

The CDR3 DNA reads as TGTGCCAGCAGTATAAGATATTCGGGGAATCAGCCCCAGCATTTT. Translation gives CASSIRYSGNQPQHF. V and J are TRBV27 and TRBJ1-5; D unclear. The CDR3 is made up of 15 amino acids. V was clipped by 5 bases and J by 4 bases, with 15 bases between them. Germline V gives CDR1 MNHEY, CDR2 SMNVEV (reference sequence).

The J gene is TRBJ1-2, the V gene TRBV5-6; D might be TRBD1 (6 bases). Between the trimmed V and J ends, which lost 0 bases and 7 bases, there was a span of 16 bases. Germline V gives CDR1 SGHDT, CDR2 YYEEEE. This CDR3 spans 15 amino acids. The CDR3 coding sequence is TGTGCCAGCAGCTTGGTTAGTTCGGGGGGCGGTGGCTACACCTTC. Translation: CASSLVSSGGGGYTF.

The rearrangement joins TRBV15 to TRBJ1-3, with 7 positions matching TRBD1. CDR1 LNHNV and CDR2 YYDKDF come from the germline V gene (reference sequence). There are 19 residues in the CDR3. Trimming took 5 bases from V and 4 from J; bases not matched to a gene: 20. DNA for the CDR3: TGTGCCACCAGCGGATCACGGGACAGCCCCGGATTTAGAGGAAACACCATATATTTT. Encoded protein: CATSGSRDSPGFRGNTIYF.

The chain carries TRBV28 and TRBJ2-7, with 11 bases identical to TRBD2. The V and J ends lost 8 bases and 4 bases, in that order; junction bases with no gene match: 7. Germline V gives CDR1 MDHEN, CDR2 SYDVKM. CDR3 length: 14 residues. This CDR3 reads CASGGTSGLYEQYF. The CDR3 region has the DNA TGTGCCAGCGGCGGGACTAGCGGACTTTACGAGCAGTACTTC.

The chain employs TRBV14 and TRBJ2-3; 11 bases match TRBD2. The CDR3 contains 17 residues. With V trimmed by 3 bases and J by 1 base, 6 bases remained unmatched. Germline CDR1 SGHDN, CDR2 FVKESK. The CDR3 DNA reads TGTGCCAGCAGCCAGGATCTAGCGGGAGGCCGCACAGATACGCAGTATTTT. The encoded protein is CASSQDLAGGRTDTQYF.

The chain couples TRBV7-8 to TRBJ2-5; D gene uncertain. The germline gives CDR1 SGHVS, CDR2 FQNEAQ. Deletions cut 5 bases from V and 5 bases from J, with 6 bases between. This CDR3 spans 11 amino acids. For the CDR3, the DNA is TGTGCCAGCAGCCCTACCGAGACCCAGTACTTC. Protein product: CASSPTETQYF.

The chain's CDR3 is CATSRSSEPYNEQFF. CDR3 coding DNA: TGTGCCACCTCGCGGAGTAGCGAGCCATACAATGAGCAGTTCTTC. The chain joins TRBV7-2 to TRBJ2-1; D perhaps matches TRBD2 (5 bases). Germline CDR1 SGHTA, CDR2 FQGNSA. The CDR3 sequence is 15 residues long. V was shortened by 10 bases and J by 4 bases, with 20 bases between the two germline ends.

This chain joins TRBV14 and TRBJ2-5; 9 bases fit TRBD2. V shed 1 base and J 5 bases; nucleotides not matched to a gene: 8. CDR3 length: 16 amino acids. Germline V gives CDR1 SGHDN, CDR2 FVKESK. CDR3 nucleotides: TGTGCCAGCAGCCAAGGAGTAGTCGCGGGAGGGGAGACCCAGTACTTC. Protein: CASSQGVVAGGETQYF.

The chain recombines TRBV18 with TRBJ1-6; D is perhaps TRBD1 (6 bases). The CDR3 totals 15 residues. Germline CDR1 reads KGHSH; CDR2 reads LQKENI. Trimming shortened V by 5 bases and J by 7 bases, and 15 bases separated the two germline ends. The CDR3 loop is CASSDYRGQNSPLHF. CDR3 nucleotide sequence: TGTGCCAGCTCAGACTATAGAGGACAGAATTCACCCCTCCACTTT. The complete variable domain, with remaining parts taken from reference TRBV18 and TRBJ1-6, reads NAGVMQNPRHLVRRRGQEARLRCSPMKGHSHVYWYRQLPEEGLKFMVYLQKENIIDESGMPKERFSAEFPKEGPSILRIQQVVRGDSAAYFCASSDYRGQNSPLHFGNGTRLTVT.

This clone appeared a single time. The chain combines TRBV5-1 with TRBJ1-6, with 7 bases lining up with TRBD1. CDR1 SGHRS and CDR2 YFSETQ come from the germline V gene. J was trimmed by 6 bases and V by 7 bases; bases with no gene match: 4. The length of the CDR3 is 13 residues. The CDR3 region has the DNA TGCGCCAGCGGGACAGAGCCTAATTCACCCCTCCACTTT. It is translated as CASGTEPNSPLHF.

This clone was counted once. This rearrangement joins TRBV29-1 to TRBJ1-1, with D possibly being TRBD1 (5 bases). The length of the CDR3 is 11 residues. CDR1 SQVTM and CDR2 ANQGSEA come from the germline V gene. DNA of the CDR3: TGCGGCTTTTGGGGGGGGGTTGAAGCTTTCTTT. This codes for CGFWGGVEAFF.

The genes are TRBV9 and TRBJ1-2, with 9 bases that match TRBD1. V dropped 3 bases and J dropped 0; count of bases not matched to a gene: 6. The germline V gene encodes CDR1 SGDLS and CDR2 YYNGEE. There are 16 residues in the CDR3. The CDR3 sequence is CASSDARDRANYGYTF. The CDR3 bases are TGTGCCAGCAGCGACGCCCGGGACAGGGCTAACTATGGCTACACCTTC.

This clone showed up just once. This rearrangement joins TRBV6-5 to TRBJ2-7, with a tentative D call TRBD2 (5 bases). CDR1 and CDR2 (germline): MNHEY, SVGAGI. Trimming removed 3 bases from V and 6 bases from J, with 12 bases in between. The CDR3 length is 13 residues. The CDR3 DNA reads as TGTGCCAGCAGTTATCAGGTCGAGGGCGAGCAGTACTTC. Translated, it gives CASSYQVEGEQYF.